A selection of T cell receptor beta chains follows, all from one sample in a study of shared clonotypes between healthy human individuals. TCRdb's copy holds only in-frame clones and misses some; the assay was immunoSEQ multiplex PCR. The table lists some 2.1 million clones, about 95% of them singletons. The specimen sequenced was naive CD4+ T cells sorted from blood. These receptors were collected from a man aged 18 to 30 in good health. CDR3s include the opening cysteine and the closing phenylalanine or tryptophan. D genes are given only for firm matches. The size field is filled for only some rows; it gives once, few, many or a size class.

J gene | D gene | clone size | V gene | CDR3 DNA | CDR3 protein
TRBJ2-2 | NA | NA | TRBV6-1 | TGTGCCAGCAGTGCGTACAGGGCGCCCGGGGAGCTGTTTTTT | CASSAYRAPGELFF
TRBJ1-5 | TRBD1 | NA | TRBV14 | TGTGCCAGCAGCCCCCGGTCCCAGGGGGAAGGCAATCAGCCCCAGCATTTT | CASSPRSQGEGNQPQHF
TRBJ1-6 | NA | NA | TRBV10-3 | TGTGCCATCAGTGACGCCCCCAGGGGCCTAGAGGACAATTCACCCCTCCACTTT | CAISDAPRGLEDNSPLHF
TRBJ1-2 | NA | few | TRBV20-1 | TGCAGTGCTAGGGACAACTATGGCTACACCTTC | CSARDNYGYTF
TRBJ2-7 | TRBD2 | NA | TRBV5-1 | TGCGCCAGCAGCAGCCGGGAGGGCCACAGTGGCGAGCAGTACTTC | CASSSREGHSGEQYF
TRBJ1-1 | NA | NA | TRBV6-5 | TGTGCCAGCAGTTACACCAACAGGGTGAACACTGAAGCTTTCTTT | CASSYTNRVNTEAFF
TRBJ2-1 | NA | NA | TRBV5-8 | TGTGCCAGCAGCTTGGATAGTTACAACTCCTACAATGAGCAGTTCTTC | CASSLDSYNSYNEQFF
TRBJ2-1 | NA | NA | TRBV7-2 | TGTGCCAGCAGCTTAGTCGGGAATGAGCAGTTCTTC | CASSLVGNEQFF
TRBJ1-4 | TRBD1 | NA | TRBV10-3 | TGTGCCATCAGTGAGTCTCGGGACAGCTGGGGGGAAAAACTGTTTTTT | CAISESRDSWGEKLFF
TRBJ2-1 | NA | NA | TRBV4-1 | TGCGCCAGCAGCCAGAACCCGGGACGCCCCTACAATGAGCAGTTCTTC | CASSQNPGRPYNEQFF
TRBJ1-2 | TRBD1 | NA | TRBV6-1 | TGTGCCAGCAGTTTCACAGGGGATGGCTACACCTTC | CASSFTGDGYTF
TRBJ1-4 | NA | NA | TRBV30 | TGTGCCTTACATCCCAGGAGCACTAATGAAAAACTGTTTTTT | CALHPRSTNEKLFF
TRBJ1-1 | TRBD1 | NA | TRBV28 | TGTGCCAGCAGTTCAACAGGGGTTCTCGAAGCTTTCTTT | CASSSTGVLEAFF
TRBJ1-1 | NA | once | TRBV6-9 | TGTGCCAGCAGCTCCACAGGATCCCCAGGGACTGAAGCTTTCTTT | CASSSTGSPGTEAFF
TRBJ2-7 | NA | NA | TRBV5-1 | TGCGCCAGCAGCAGGCCAGTCCAGGACGAGCAGTACTTC | CASSRPVQDEQYF
TRBJ2-5 | NA | once | TRBV4-2 | TGTGCCAGCAGCCAAGAAGGCTCTAGAGAGACCCAGTACTTC | CASSQEGSRETQYF
TRBJ2-6 | NA | NA | TRBV28 | TGTGCCACCAAGGGGGACGGCATCTCTGGGGCCAACGTCCTGACTTTC | CATKGDGISGANVLTF
TRBJ1-2 | NA | NA | TRBV7-9 | TGTGCCAGCAGCCTCTCAGGGACTGGCTACACCTTC | CASSLSGTGYTF
TRBJ2-1 | NA | NA | TRBV11-2 | TGTGCCAGCAGCTTAGATTGGTCGCAGGGATCTGAGCAGTTCTTC | CASSLDWSQGSEQFF
TRBJ2-1 | TRBD2 | NA | TRBV10-3 | TGTGCCATCAGTACTAGCGGGAGCTCCTACAATGAGCAGTTCTTC | CAISTSGSSYNEQFF
TRBJ2-7 | TRBD2 | NA | TRBV5-1 | TGCGCCAGACTAGCGGGGAAAGATAACGAGCAGTACTTC | CARLAGKDNEQYF
TRBJ2-4 | NA | NA | TRBV28 | TGTGCCAGCAGCCTGGACGGTTTCAACATTCAGTACTTC | CASSLDGFNIQYF
TRBJ2-2 | NA | NA | TRBV19 | TGTGCCAGTACCCCCCGTGGGAACACCGGGGAGCTGTTTTTT | CASTPRGNTGELFF
TRBJ2-3 | TRBD2 | NA | TRBV9 | TGTGCCAGCAGCGTAGCAAGCGGGAGGGCGGTAGATACGCAGTATTTT | CASSVASGRAVDTQYF
TRBJ1-1 | NA | NA | TRBV18 | TGTGCCAGCTCACCACCGGGACCCCAGAACACTGAAGCTTTCTTT | CASSPPGPQNTEAFF
TRBJ1-1 | NA | NA | TRBV29-1 | TGCAGCGTTGAAGAACAGTCGAACACTGAAGCTTTCTTT | CSVEEQSNTEAFF
TRBJ1-2 | NA | few | TRBV9 | TGTGCCAGCAGCGTAGACAGTGCTAACTATGGCTACACCTTC | CASSVDSANYGYTF
TRBJ2-3 | NA | NA | TRBV7-3 | TGTGCCAGCAGCCGAACCGCGAGCACAGATACGCAGTATTTT | CASSRTASTDTQYF
TRBJ2-5 | TRBD2 | NA | TRBV5-1 | TGCGCCAGCAGGCGGGTAGCGGGCTTTCCGGGCCAAGAGACCCAGTACTTC | CASRRVAGFPGQETQYF
TRBJ2-5 | TRBD2 | NA | TRBV27 | TGTGCCAGCAGATGGACTAGCGGACAAGAGACCCAGTACTTC | CASRWTSGQETQYF
TRBJ2-3 | NA | once | TRBV19 | TGTGCCAGTAGTATCGAACCGGGGAATACGCAGTATTTT | CASSIEPGNTQYF
TRBJ2-5 | NA | NA | TRBV30 | TGTGCCTGGAGTGTAAATCCCCTCCAAGAGACCCAGTACTTC | CAWSVNPLQETQYF
TRBJ2-3 | NA | NA | TRBV5-1 | TGCGCCAGCAGCTTGGCCGGGCGGGCTAGCACAGATACGCAGTATTTT | CASSLAGRASTDTQYF
TRBJ1-2 | NA | once | TRBV10-3 | TGTGCCATCAGTGAAAGGCAAAGCGATGGCTACACCTTC | CAISERQSDGYTF
TRBJ2-5 | NA | NA | TRBV15 | TGTGCCACCAGCAGAGGAACAGCTAAAGAGACCCAGTACTTC | CATSRGTAKETQYF
TRBJ1-4 | NA | NA | TRBV6-1 | TGTGCCAGCAGTGAAGTCCGGGGCGGTGAAAAACTGTTTTTT | CASSEVRGGEKLFF
TRBJ1-6 | TRBD1 | NA | TRBV23-1 | TGCGCCAGCAGTCTTCGGAGGGGACAGACTAGCTCCTATAATTCACCCCTCCACTTT | CASSLRRGQTSSYNSPLHF
TRBJ2-7 | NA | NA | TRBV7-9 | TGTGCCAGCAGCTTAAGAAACAGGGTCGAGCAGTACTTC | CASSLRNRVEQYF
TRBJ2-2 | NA | NA | TRBV6-5 | TGTGCCAGCAGTCTTGTCCGGGAGACCGGGGAGCTGTTTTTT | CASSLVRETGELFF
TRBJ2-5 | TRBD2 | NA | TRBV30 | TGTGCCTGGAGCGAGATACTAGCGGCGAGAAAACAAGAGACCCAGTACTTC | CAWSEILAARKQETQYF
TRBJ1-1 | NA | NA | TRBV14 | TGTGCCAGGGCAATCGACGGTCTAGGGAACACTGAAGCTTTCTTT | CARAIDGLGNTEAFF
TRBJ1-4 | NA | once | TRBV6-1 | TGTGCCAGCAGAACCGACCCAGGGTATCGCGAAAAACTGTTTTTT | CASRTDPGYREKLFF
TRBJ1-4 | NA | NA | TRBV25-1 | TGTGCCAGCAGTGAATTCGTTTCCGAAAAACTGTTTTTT | CASSEFVSEKLFF
TRBJ2-5 | TRBD2 | once | TRBV5-1 | TGCGCCAGCAGCGGAGGGACTAGCGGGGGCCGCCAAGAGACCCAGTACTTC | CASSGGTSGGRQETQYF
TRBJ2-1 | NA | NA | TRBV30 | TGTGCCTGGAGTGTACGTGGGCAGAATGAGCAGTTCTTC | CAWSVRGQNEQFF
TRBJ1-4 | NA | NA | TRBV5-1 | TGCGCCAGCAGCCGAGAGGCGATCGAAGCAACTAATGAAAAACTGTTTTTT | CASSREAIEATNEKLFF
TRBJ2-5 | TRBD1 | NA | TRBV5-6 | TGTGCCAGCAGCTTGAGGGGGACAGGGGCCCAAGAGACCCAGTACTTC | CASSLRGTGAQETQYF
TRBJ1-5 | TRBD1 | NA | TRBV5-8 | TGTGCCAGCAGCCCGCCCCCGGGACAGGGTGGTCAGCCCCAGCATTTT | CASSPPPGQGGQPQHF
TRBJ2-7 | NA | NA | TRBV18 | TGTGCCAGCTCACCGGGGGGCACCTACGAGCAGTACTTC | CASSPGGTYEQYF
TRBJ2-1 | TRBD2 | NA | TRBV6-4 | TGTGCCAGCAGCCGTTGGGAGGGCTATGAGCAGTTCTTC | CASSRWEGYEQFF
TRBJ1-2 | NA | NA | TRBV5-8 | TGTGCCAGCAGCTTGAACTATGGCTACACCTTC | CASSLNYGYTF
TRBJ2-2 | NA | NA | TRBV5-1 | TGCGCCAGCAGCCCCGACAGCAACACCGGGGAGCTGTTTTTT | CASSPDSNTGELFF
TRBJ1-1 | NA | NA | TRBV7-9 | TGTGCCAGCAGCTTAGCGCGGTTAGGGACTAACACTGAAGCTTTCTTT | CASSLARLGTNTEAFF
TRBJ1-1 | TRBD1 | many | TRBV27 | TGTGCCAGCAGTTTATTAGGGACAGGGAATGAAGCTTTCTTT | CASSLLGTGNEAFF
TRBJ2-7 | TRBD2 | NA | TRBV7-9 | TGTGCCAGCAGCGCGAGCGGGAGCGGCGACGAGCAGTACTTC | CASSASGSGDEQYF
TRBJ1-3 | NA | NA | TRBV29-1 | TGCAGCGTCCGGACTCCTGGAAACACCATATATTTT | CSVRTPGNTIYF
TRBJ2-7 | NA | NA | TRBV10-1 | TGCGCCAGCAGTGCCCTGGGGGGCGGGGACGAGCAGTACTTC | CASSALGGGDEQYF
TRBJ2-6 | NA | NA | TRBV2 | TGTGCCAGACGCTCCTCTGGGGCCAACGTCCTGACTTTC | CARRSSGANVLTF
TRBJ2-3 | TRBD1 | NA | TRBV18 | TGTGCCAGCTCACCACCGGGACAGGGCGCAGATACGCAGTATTTT | CASSPPGQGADTQYF